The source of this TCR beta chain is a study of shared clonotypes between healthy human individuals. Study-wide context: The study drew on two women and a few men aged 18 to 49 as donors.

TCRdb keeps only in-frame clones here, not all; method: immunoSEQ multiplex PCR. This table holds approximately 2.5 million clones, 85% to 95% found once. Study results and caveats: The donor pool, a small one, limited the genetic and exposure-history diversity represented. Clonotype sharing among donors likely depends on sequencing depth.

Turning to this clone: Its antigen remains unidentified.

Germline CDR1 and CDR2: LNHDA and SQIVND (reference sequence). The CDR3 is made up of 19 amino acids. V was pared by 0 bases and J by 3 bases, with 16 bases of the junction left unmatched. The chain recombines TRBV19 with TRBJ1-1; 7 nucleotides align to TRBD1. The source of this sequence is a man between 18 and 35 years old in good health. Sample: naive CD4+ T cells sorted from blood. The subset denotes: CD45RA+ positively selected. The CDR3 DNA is TGTGCCAGTAGTATAGACCGCACAGTTCTTATAGACAGGGACACTGAAGCTTTCTTT. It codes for CASSIDRTVLIDRDTEAFF. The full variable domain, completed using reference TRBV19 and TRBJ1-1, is DGGITQSPKYLFRKEGQNVTLSCEQNLNHDAMYWYRQDPGQGLRLIYYSQIVNDFQKGDIAEGYSVSREKKESFPLTVTSAQKNPTAFYLCASSIDRTVLIDRDTEAFFGQGTRLTVV.